Sequencing of this T cell receptor beta chain was carried out in a study of T cell responses to AZD1222 COVID-19 vaccine. As to this clone: Antigen: not known.

Generated by immunoSEQ multiplex PCR, the TCRdb table keeps only in-frame clones and is missing some. The sample records around 150,000 clones, just over 90% being singletons. The CDR3 is 13 amino acids. CDR1 is SGHTA, CDR2 FQGNSA, per germline. V shed 3 bases and J shed 3 bases, with 6 bases lying between them. Pooling of second doses given at about 4 or about 12 weeks was done. Whole-study findings and limits: Females made up more of the donors, who were largely white British, and clonal diversity may have come out too low.

The source material was peripheral blood, sampled 28 days after the second AZD1222 dose. The sequence was obtained from an adult who received the AZD1222 COVID-19 vaccine. The chain carries TRBV7-2 and TRBJ1-3; D uncertain. In nucleotides, the CDR3 is TGTGCCAGCAGCTTTGGGTTTGGAAACACCATATATTTT. Protein: CASSFGFGNTIYF. Drawing the rest from reference TRBV7-2 and TRBJ1-3, the complete variable domain is GAGVSQSPSNKVTEKGKDVELRCDPISGHTALYWYRQSLGQGLEFLIYFQGNSAPDKSGLPSDRFSAERTGGSVSTLTIQRTQQEDSAVYLCASSFGFGNTIYFGEGSWLTVV.